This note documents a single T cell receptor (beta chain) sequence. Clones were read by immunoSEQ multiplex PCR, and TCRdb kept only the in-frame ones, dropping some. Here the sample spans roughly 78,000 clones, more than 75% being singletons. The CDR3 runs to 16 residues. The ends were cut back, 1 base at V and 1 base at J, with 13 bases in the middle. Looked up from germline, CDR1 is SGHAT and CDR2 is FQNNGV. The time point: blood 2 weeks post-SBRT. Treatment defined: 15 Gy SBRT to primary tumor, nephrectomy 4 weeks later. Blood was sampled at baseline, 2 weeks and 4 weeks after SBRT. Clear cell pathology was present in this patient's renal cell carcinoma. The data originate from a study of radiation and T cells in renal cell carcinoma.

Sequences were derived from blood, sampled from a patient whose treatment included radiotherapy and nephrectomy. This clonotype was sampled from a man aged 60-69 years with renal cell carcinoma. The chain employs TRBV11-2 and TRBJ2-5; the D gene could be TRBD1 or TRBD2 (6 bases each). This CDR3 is CASSLGIGGTQETQYF. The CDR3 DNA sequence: TGTGCCAGCAGCTTAGGCATAGGGGGGACCCAAGAGACCCAGTACTTC.